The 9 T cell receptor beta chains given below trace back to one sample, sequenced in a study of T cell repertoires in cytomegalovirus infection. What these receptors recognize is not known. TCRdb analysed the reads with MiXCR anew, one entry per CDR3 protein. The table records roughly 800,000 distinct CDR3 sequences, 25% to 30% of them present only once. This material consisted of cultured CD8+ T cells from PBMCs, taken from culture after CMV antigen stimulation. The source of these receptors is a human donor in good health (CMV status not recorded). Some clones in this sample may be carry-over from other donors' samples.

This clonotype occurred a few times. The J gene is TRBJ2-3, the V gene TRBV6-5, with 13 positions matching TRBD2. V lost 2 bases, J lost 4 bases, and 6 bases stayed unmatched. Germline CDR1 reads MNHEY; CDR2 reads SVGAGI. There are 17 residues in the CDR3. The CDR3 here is CASSYTRTSGGADTQYF. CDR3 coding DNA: TGTGCCAGCAGTTACACCCGGACTAGCGGGGGAGCAGATACGCAGTATTTT.

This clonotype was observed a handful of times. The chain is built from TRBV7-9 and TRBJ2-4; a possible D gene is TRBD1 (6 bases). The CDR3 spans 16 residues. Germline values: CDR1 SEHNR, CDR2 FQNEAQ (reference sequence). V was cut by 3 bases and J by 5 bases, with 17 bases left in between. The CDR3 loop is CASSFSAGVIENIQYF. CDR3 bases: TGTGCCAGCAGCTTTTCGGCAGGGGTGATTGAAAACATTCAGTACTTC.

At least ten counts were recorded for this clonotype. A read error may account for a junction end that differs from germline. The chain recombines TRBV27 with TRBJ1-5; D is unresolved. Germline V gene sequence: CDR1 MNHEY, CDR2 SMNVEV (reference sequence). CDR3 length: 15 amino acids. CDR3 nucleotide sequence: TGCGCCAGCAGTCTATCCGGAGGGAGCAATCAGCCCCAGCATTTT. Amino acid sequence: CASSLSGGSNQPQHF.

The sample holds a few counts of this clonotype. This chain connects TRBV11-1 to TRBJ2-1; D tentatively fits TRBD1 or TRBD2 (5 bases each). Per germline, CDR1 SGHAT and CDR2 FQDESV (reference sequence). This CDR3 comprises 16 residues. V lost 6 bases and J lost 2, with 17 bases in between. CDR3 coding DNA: TGTGCCAGCAGTCCGACCGGGACGGTCGCCTACAATGAGCAGTTCTTC. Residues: CASSPTGTVAYNEQFF.

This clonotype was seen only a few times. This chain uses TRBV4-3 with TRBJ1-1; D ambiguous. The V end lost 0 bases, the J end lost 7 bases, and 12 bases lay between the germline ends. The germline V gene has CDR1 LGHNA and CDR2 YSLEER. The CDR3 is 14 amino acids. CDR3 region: CASSQERGDGEAFF. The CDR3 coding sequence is TGCGCCAGCAGCCAAGAGAGAGGAGACGGTGAAGCTTTCTTT.

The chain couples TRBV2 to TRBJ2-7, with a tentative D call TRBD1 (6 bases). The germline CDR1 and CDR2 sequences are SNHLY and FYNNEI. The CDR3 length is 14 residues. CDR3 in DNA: TGTGCCAGCACTGAAGACAGGAGTCTTTACGAGCAGTACGTC. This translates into CASTEDRSLYEQYV.

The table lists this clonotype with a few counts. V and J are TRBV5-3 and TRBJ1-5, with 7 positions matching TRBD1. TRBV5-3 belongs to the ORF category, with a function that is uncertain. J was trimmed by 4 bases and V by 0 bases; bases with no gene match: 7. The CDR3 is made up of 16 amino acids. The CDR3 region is CARSLEHRGDNQPQHF. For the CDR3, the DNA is TGTGCCAGAAGCTTGGAGCACAGGGGCGATAATCAGCCCCAGCATTTT.

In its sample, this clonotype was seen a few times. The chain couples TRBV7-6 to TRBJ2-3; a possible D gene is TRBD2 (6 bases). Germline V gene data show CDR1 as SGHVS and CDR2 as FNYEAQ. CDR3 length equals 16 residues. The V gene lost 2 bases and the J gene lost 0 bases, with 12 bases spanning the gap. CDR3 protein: CASSLPAGPSTDTQYF. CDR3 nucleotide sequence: TGTGCCAGCAGCTTACCAGCGGGTCCTAGCACAGATACGCAGTATTTT.

CDR3 loop: CAIWEMGSYNSPLHF. The CDR3 nucleotides read TGTGCCATCTGGGAAATGGGGTCCTATAATTCACCCCTCCACTTT. This chain links TRBV28 with TRBJ1-6, with no clear D. The germline V and J ends were trimmed by 10 bases and 1 base, with 14 bases remaining between them. The CDR3 length is 15 residues. Germline V lookup: CDR1 MDHEN, CDR2 SYDVKM.